This passage covers 31 T cell receptor beta chains from one sample sequenced in a study of blood T cell repertoires in COVID-19. Sequencing was performed with immunoSEQ multiplex PCR; in TCRdb, only in-frame clones are kept and a portion is missing. The repertoire holds about 250,000 clones, with about 89% as singletons. Material for sequencing was peripheral blood. The source is an older woman who had recovered from COVID-19.

The chain has TRBV27 and TRBJ1-5; perhaps TRBD1 as D (6 bases). The CDR3 length is 15 residues. In germline, CDR1 is MNHEY, CDR2 SMNVEV (reference sequence). Trimming shortened V by 6 bases and J by 0 bases, and 12 bases separated the two germline ends. The CDR3 sequence: CASRRGGRSNQPQHF. The CDR3 DNA follows: TGTGCCAGCAGGCGGGGGGGCCGTAGCAATCAGCCCCAGCATTTT.

The sample holds one count of this clone. V is TRBV15 and J is TRBJ2-7; 7 bases match TRBD2. The germline V gene has CDR1 LNHNV and CDR2 YYDKDF (reference sequence). The CDR3 is made up of 16 amino acids. V gave up 0 bases and J gave up 0 bases; unmatched junction bases: 5. CDR3 loop: CATSRDLAVSSYEQYF. Written as DNA, the CDR3 is TGTGCCACCAGCAGAGACCTAGCGGTGAGCTCCTACGAGCAGTACTTC.

A word on this clone: One end of the junction fails to match germline, which may point to a read error. J is TRBJ1-2 and V is TRBV7-7; D may be TRBD1 (5 bases). In germline, CDR1 is SSHAT, CDR2 FNYEAQ (reference sequence). The CDR3 totals 13 residues. The CDR3: CASSPGKGYGYTF. In nucleotides, the CDR3 is TGTGCTAGCAGCCCAGGGAAGGGGTATGGCTACACCTTC.

This clone has only a few counts. V usage is TRBV11-2 and J usage is TRBJ1-6; 7 bases agree with TRBD1. The CDR3 covers 14 residues. Germline V CDR1 and CDR2: SGHAT, FQNNGV. V dropped 3 bases and J dropped 7; count of bases not matched to a gene: 3. CDR3 in DNA: TGTGCCAGCAGCTTTGGGACAGCGAATTCACCCCTCCACTTT. It is translated as CASSFGTANSPLHF.

The chain joins TRBV14 to TRBJ1-4, with 9 bases lining up with TRBD1. The CDR3 is 15 amino acids. Germline V gene data show CDR1 as SGHDN and CDR2 as FVKESK. V was pared by 2 bases and J by 7 bases, with 5 bases of the junction left unmatched. The DNA for the CDR3 is TGTGCCAGCAGCCAAATGACAGGGGGAGGTGAAAAACTGTTTTTT. Its translation is CASSQMTGGGEKLFF.

The chain employs TRBV19 and TRBJ1-2; D remains unclear. The CDR3 loop spans 14 amino acids. V lost 7 bases, J lost 2 bases, and 14 bases lay in between. Germline CDR1 reads LNHDA; CDR2 reads SQIVND (reference sequence). This CDR3 is CASTPQRLNYGYTF. The CDR3 DNA follows: TGTGCCAGTACCCCCCAGCGGCTGAACTATGGCTACACCTTC. Full variable domain (remainder filled in from reference TRBV19 and TRBJ1-2): DGGITQSPKYLFRKEGQNVTLSCEQNLNHDAMYWYRQDPGQGLRLIYYSQIVNDFQKGDIAEGYSVSREKKESFPLTVTSAQKNPTAFYLCASTPQRLNYGYTFGSGTRLTVV.

The V gene is TRBV2, the J gene TRBJ2-5, with 8 bases fitting TRBD1. The CDR3 runs to 14 residues. The V gene end was trimmed by 6 bases and the J gene end by 0 bases; junction bases not matched to a gene: 3. CDR1 is SNHLY and CDR2 is FYNNEI in the germline V gene. This CDR3 is CASSGQGNQETQYF. The CDR3 DNA reads as TGTGCCAGCAGCGGACAGGGTAACCAAGAGACCCAGTACTTC.

This chain links TRBV12-3 or TRBV12-4 with TRBJ2-2; D might be TRBD1 (6 bases). Trimming took 6 bases from V and 6 from J, leaving 8 bases between them. The CDR3 has 12 residues. The DNA of the CDR3 is TGTGCCAGCAGATGGGGGCCCGGGGAGCTGTTTTTT. Its protein is CASRWGPGELFF.

This clone was observed once. The chain links TRBV7-9 to TRBJ2-3, with 9 nucleotides matching TRBD1. The CDR3 totals 16 residues. Germline V gene sequence: CDR1 SEHNR, CDR2 FQNEAQ (reference sequence). V lost 5 bases, J lost 6 bases, and 12 bases stayed unmatched. The CDR3 DNA is TGTGCCAGCAGCCCGGGGTGGGACAGGGTATCTGATACGCAGTATTTT. Its translation: CASSPGWDRVSDTQYF.

The rearrangement joins TRBV7-9 to TRBJ2-2, with D possibly TRBD2 on 5 matching bases. This CDR3 has 15 amino acids. The germline CDR1 and CDR2 sequences are SEHNR and FQNEAQ (reference sequence). V was pared by 2 bases and J by 8 bases, with 15 bases between. The CDR3 loop is CASSLMASPGGELFF. CDR3 in DNA: TGTGCCAGCAGCTTAATGGCCTCCCCGGGGGGGGAGCTGTTTTTT. Filled out from reference TRBV7-9 and TRBJ2-2, the complete variable domain reads DTGVSQNPRHKITKRGQNVTFRCDPISEHNRLYWYRQTLGQGPEFLTYFQNEAQLEKSRLLSDRFSAERPKGSFSTLEIQRTEQGDSAMYLCASSLMASPGGELFFGEGSRLTVL.

V gene TRBV7-6 combines with J gene TRBJ1-5; 7 bases map to TRBD1. The germline V gene has CDR1 SGHVS and CDR2 FNYEAQ. The ends lost 1 base at V and 7 bases at J; junction bases unmatched: 1. CDR3 size: 13 residues. The CDR3 region is CASSLGQGQPQHF. The CDR3 DNA reads as TGTGCCAGCAGCTTAGGACAGGGACAGCCCCAGCATTTT. Using reference TRBV7-6 and TRBJ1-5 for the parts outside the CDR3, the full variable domain is GAGVSQSPRYKVTKRGQDVALRCDPISGHVSLYWYRQALGQGPEFLTYFNYEAQQDKSGLPNDRFSAERPEGSISTLTIQRTEQRDSAMYRCASSLGQGQPQHFGDGTRLSIL.

In its sample, this clone was seen once. DNA of the CDR3: TGTGCCAGCAGCTTACAAGCGGGACTACAAGAGACCCAGTACTTC. This translates into CASSLQAGLQETQYF. This sequence joins TRBV7-3 and TRBJ2-5; 7 bases map to TRBD2. The CDR3 length is 15 residues. After removal of 2 bases from V and 2 bases from J, the junction contained 5 bases not matched to a gene. CDR1 and CDR2 (germline): SGHTA, FQGTGA.

This rearrangement joins TRBV5-6 to TRBJ1-2; TRBD1 matches at 8 bases. Germline V gene sequence: CDR1 SGHDT, CDR2 YYEEEE. The V and J ends lost 4 bases and 4 bases, in that order; junction bases with no gene match: 6. The CDR3 extends over 14 amino acids. The CDR3 is CASSGGQGLYGYTF. CDR3 nucleotides: TGTGCCAGCAGCGGTGGACAGGGACTCTATGGCTACACCTTC.

Of note for this clone: This sample also contains other DNA sequences that code for the same CDR3. The chain employs TRBV12-3 or TRBV12-4 and TRBJ1-1; perhaps TRBD1 as D (5 bases). Trimming stripped 6 bases from V and 1 base from J, with 9 bases between. This CDR3 comprises 13 residues. The DNA for the CDR3 is TGTGCCAGCAGCCTAACAGGGAACACTGAAGCTTTCTTT. Its protein product is CASSLTGNTEAFF.

The CDR3 region is CASSRFPGDGELFF. As DNA, the CDR3 is TGCGCCAGCAGCCGCTTCCCAGGGGACGGGGAGCTGTTTTTT. The rearrangement uses TRBV4-1 and TRBJ2-2; D is perhaps TRBD1 (6 bases). This CDR3 region has 14 residues. Trimming pared 4 bases from V and 7 bases from J, leaving 13 bases between. Germline V gene sequence: CDR1 MGHRA, CDR2 YSYEKL.

The chain combines TRBV6-1 with TRBJ2-1; D remains unclear. Germline CDR1 reads MNHNS; CDR2 reads SASEGT. The CDR3 runs to 15 residues. V dropped 2 bases and J dropped 0 bases, with 8 bases sitting between them. CDR3 protein: CASSELFSSYNEQFF. CDR3 DNA: TGTGCCAGCAGTGAATTGTTTAGCTCCTACAATGAGCAGTTCTTC.

This clone was recorded only once. The V gene is TRBV7-9, the J gene TRBJ1-5, with 8 nucleotides matching TRBD1. The J segment lost 7 bases and the V segment lost 5 bases, leaving 4 bases of the junction unmatched. This CDR3 has 13 residues. Germline CDR1 is SEHNR and CDR2 is FQNEAQ (reference sequence). The CDR3: CASSPGQGQPQHF. DNA of the CDR3: TGTGCCAGCAGCCCTGGACAGGGCCAGCCCCAGCATTTT.

This sequence joins TRBV19 and TRBJ1-5; 8 nucleotides agree with TRBD1. There are 15 residues in the CDR3. Germline lookup yields CDR1 LNHDA and CDR2 SQIVND (reference sequence). Unmatched junction bases numbered 7, after V lost 2 bases and J lost 7 bases. CDR3 in DNA: TGTGCCAGTAGTATATTCAGGGGGCAGGGGCAGCCCCAGCATTTT. This sequence encodes CASSIFRGQGQPQHF.

A note on this clone: In the same sample, other DNA sequences code for this CDR3. The rearrangement links TRBV28 to TRBJ1-2, with unresolved D. CDR3 length: 12 residues. V was shortened by 3 bases and J by 5 bases, with 7 bases between the two germline ends. Germline-derived CDR1 and CDR2 are MDHEN and SYDVKM. In DNA, the CDR3 is TGTGCCAGCAGTTTGAGGGTATATGGCTACACCTTC. This translates into CASSLRVYGYTF.

The genes are TRBV5-1 and TRBJ2-5, with TRBD1 identical over 7 bases. V gave up 0 bases and J gave up 4 bases; unmatched junction bases: 6. Germline-derived CDR1 and CDR2 are SGHRS and YFSETQ. This CDR3 contains 15 residues. CDR3 loop: CASSLGAPGGETQYF. The CDR3 nucleotides are TGCGCCAGCAGCTTGGGTGCCCCAGGGGGAGAGACCCAGTACTTC.

The rearrangement uses TRBV3-1 (or the pseudogene TRBV3-2) and TRBJ2-5; possibly TRBD2 for D (5 bases). The CDR3 covers 15 residues. The germline CDR1 and CDR2 sequences are LGHDT and YNNKEL (reference sequence). Trimming took off 1 base at V and 4 bases at J, with 13 bases between the two ends. The DNA for the CDR3 is TGTGCCAGCAGCCAAGTTAGGACTGGCCTAGAGACCCAGTACTTC. Protein: CASSQVRTGLETQYF.

The chain recombines TRBV5-1 with TRBJ2-7, with a possible D match to TRBD1 (5 bases). Trimming cost V 2 bases and J 2 bases, with 14 bases left between them. Germline-derived CDR1 and CDR2 are SGHRS and YFSETQ. The CDR3 loop spans 15 amino acids. CDR3 nucleotide sequence: TGCGCCAGCAGCTTCTACCTACAGGCGCCCTACGAGCAGTACTTC. As protein: CASSFYLQAPYEQYF.

The chain carries TRBV6-5 and TRBJ2-3; a weak D match, TRBD2 (5 bases). CDR1 MNHEY and CDR2 SVGAGI come from the germline V gene. This CDR3 spans 15 amino acids. Trimming cost V 7 bases and J 6 bases, with 20 bases left between them. The CDR3: CASIPRDGVGDTQYF. The DNA of the CDR3 is TGTGCCAGCATCCCCAGAGACGGGGTTGGGGATACGCAGTATTTT.

In its sample, this clone was seen a few times. CDR3 region: CASSLGRGPGELFF. The CDR3, as DNA: TGTGCCAGCAGCTTGGGGAGGGGCCCCGGGGAGCTGTTTTTT. The chain employs TRBV5-4 and TRBJ2-2, with a possible D match to TRBD2 (6 bases). Germline CDR1 and CDR2: SGHNT and YYREEE (reference sequence). V lost 0 bases, J lost 6 bases, and 9 bases lay in between. The length of the CDR3 is 14 residues.

The rearrangement joins TRBV18 to TRBJ1-6; possible D gene TRBD1, 5 bases. Trimming stripped 4 bases from V and 7 bases from J, with 14 bases between. The CDR3 is made up of 15 amino acids. The germline CDR1 and CDR2 sequences are KGHSH and LQKENI. The CDR3 coding sequence is TGTGCCAGCTCACTTATGGGAGGGGACAATTCACCCCTCCACTTT. Its translation is CASSLMGGDNSPLHF. The variable domain in full, completed from reference TRBV18 and TRBJ1-6, reads NAGVMQNPRHLVRRRGQEARLRCSPMKGHSHVYWYRQLPEEGLKFMVYLQKENIIDESGMPKERFSAEFPKEGPSILRIQQVVRGDSAAYFCASSLMGGDNSPLHFGNGTRLTVT.

V usage is TRBV28 and J usage is TRBJ1-3, with TRBD1 matching 9 bases. The CDR3 consists of 16 residues. Germline V gene data show CDR1 as MDHEN and CDR2 as SYDVKM. With 5 bases clipped from V and 2 bases from J, the junction kept 7 bases outside the gene matches. The CDR3 coding sequence is TGTGCCAGCAGTCTGGGGGACAGGGTGACTGGAAACACCATATATTTT. Its protein is CASSLGDRVTGNTIYF.

This clone was observed at least ten times. The sample has other DNA sequences that encode this CDR3 too. The chain employs TRBV5-1 and TRBJ1-5; no clear D gene. The CDR3 loop spans 15 amino acids. With 0 bases removed from V and 0 bases from J, the gap between germline ends came to 7 bases. The germline CDR1 and CDR2 sequences are SGHRS and YFSETQ. The CDR3, as DNA: TGCGCCAGCAGCTTGGCTGGGAGTAGCAATCAGCCCCAGCATTTT. It is translated as CASSLAGSSNQPQHF.

The chain links TRBV7-2 to TRBJ2-5, with 11 bases lining up with TRBD2. The CDR3 runs to 15 residues. V lost 1 base to trimming and J lost 5 bases; unmatched junction nucleotides: 3. Germline values: CDR1 SGHTA, CDR2 FQGNSA. The CDR3 loop reads CASSLVASGGETQYF. CDR3 sequence (DNA): TGTGCCAGCAGCTTAGTGGCTAGCGGGGGGGAGACCCAGTACTTC.

The rearrangement joins TRBV18 to TRBJ1-1, with TRBD1 identical over 7 bases. Germline V CDR1 and CDR2: KGHSH, LQKENI. This CDR3 comprises 16 residues. V lost 5 bases to trimming and J lost 1 base; unmatched junction nucleotides: 10. This CDR3 reads CASSKVDRPGNTEAFF. The CDR3 region has the DNA TGTGCCAGCTCAAAGGTGGACAGGCCGGGGAACACTGAAGCTTTCTTT.

This chain links TRBV7-2 with TRBJ1-6; TRBD1 aligns across 8 bases. V lost 6 bases and J lost 8; bases outside the gene matches: 6. Per the germline V gene, CDR1 is SGHTA and CDR2 is FQGNSA. The CDR3 runs 14 residues. In nucleotides, the CDR3 is TGTGCCAGCAGGCCCTCAGGGGGCTATTCACCCCTCCACTTT. This encodes CASRPSGGYSPLHF.

The V gene is TRBV10-1, the J gene TRBJ2-5; a possible D gene is TRBD1 (6 bases). This CDR3 has 12 amino acids. CDR1 and CDR2 (germline): WNHNN, SYGVQD (reference sequence). V was shortened by 4 bases and J by 4 bases, with 7 bases between the two germline ends. The CDR3 protein is CASSVRGETQYF. The DNA of the CDR3 is TGCGCCAGCAGTGTCAGGGGAGAGACCCAGTACTTC.